Listed here is a single TCR beta chain. From the RACE reads, TCRdb called clonotypes with MiXCR, one entry per CDR3 protein. Among 150,000 to 200,000 distinct CDR3 sequences listed, about 30% were seen once. Trimming took 6 bases from V and 1 from J; bases not matched to a gene: 4. The CDR3 covers 15 residues. In germline, CDR1 is DFQATT, CDR2 SNEGSKA (reference sequence). This sample stems from a study of human T cells and chemical hapten exposure. Noted time point: patch test 3, about 24 weeks after DPC sensitization. Indicated treatment: therapeutic diphenylcyclopropenone sensitization with weekly scalp DPC.

V usage is TRBV20-1 and J usage is TRBJ2-5; 14 bases agree with TRBD2. The sequence came from a woman aged 18-29 years with alopecia areata. Some clones in this sample may be carry-over from other donors' samples. The material sequenced was whole blood, taken in connection with sensitization to the hapten diphenylcyclopropenone (DPC). As DNA, the CDR3 is TGCAGTGCCTCAGGACTAGCGGGGGGCCAAGAGACCCAGTACTTC. It encodes CSASGLAGGQETQYF.